This T cell receptor (beta chain) stems from a study of control samples from healthy donors and cancer patients. Only in-frame clones appear in the TCRdb table, and some are missing; sequencing was by immunoSEQ multiplex PCR. Counted here are 90,000 or so clones, around 90% occurring once; the ten biggest clones make up approximately 15%. V lost 6 bases to trimming and J lost 5 bases; unmatched junction nucleotides: 11. The length of the CDR3 is 15 residues. CDR1 and CDR2 from the germline V gene are SGHRS and YFSETQ. Sequencing was carried out using blood. This receptor was taken from a woman aged 70-85 years in good health. The chain couples TRBV5-1 to TRBJ1-2, with TRBD1 matching 9 bases. The DNA for the CDR3 is TGCGCCAGCAACCCGTTTACAGGGGGCATTTATGGCTACACCTTC. Translation gives CASNPFTGGIYGYTF.